This T cell receptor (beta chain) was identified in a study of blood T cell repertoires in COVID-19. The germline CDR1 and CDR2 sequences are KGHDR and SFDVKD. This CDR3 is 15 amino acids long. The V and J ends lost 7 bases and 1 base respectively, with 15 bases between them. Profiling relied on immunoSEQ multiplex PCR, and the TCRdb table lists in-frame clones only, not all of them. The sample lists 150,000 to 200,000 clones, over 80% occurring once. The TCR originated in a woman in her fifties or sixties who had recovered from COVID-19. The chain joins TRBV24-1 to TRBJ1-1; tentatively, D is TRBD1 (6 bases). Material: PBMCs or T cells enriched from blood (not recorded which). Written as DNA, the CDR3 is TGTGCCACCAGGGCCGCGGGGGGCCCGAACACTGAAGCTTTCTTT. This translates into CATRAAGGPNTEAFF.